This T cell receptor beta chain comes out of a study of CD8+CD57+ T cells in acquired aplastic anemia. Study in general: The sorted CD4+ and CD8+ cells yielded an average roughly 3 ug of DNA. Healthy-donor CD4+ cells averaged about 11 million reads. Study results and limitations: Found in both controls and patients were about 30 CD8+ CDR3 sequences. Controls did not differ significantly from patients in CD8+ Simpson's diversity.

On this clonotype: Its antigen is not identified.

V trimming: 5 bases; J trimming: 0 bases; junction bases outside the gene matches: 6. The CDR3 spans 15 residues. Germline V CDR1 and CDR2: SGHTA, FQGNSA. Researchers used genomic DNA as the template to profile TCR beta VDJ and CDR3. TCRdb reprocessed the reads via MiXCR and lists one record per CDR3 protein. The sample shows about 130,000 distinct CDR3 sequences, 48% of them seen only once. This clonotype was obtained from a human donor in good health, serving as a control. V usage is TRBV7-2 and J usage is TRBJ2-7; TRBD2 matches at 8 bases. The specimen sequenced was sorted CD4+, CD8+, or CD8+CD57+ T cells (not recorded which) from PBMCs. The CDR3 DNA is TGTGCCAGCAGCAAGACCGGGACTAGCTCCTACGAGCAGTACTTC. It yields the protein CASSKTGTSSYEQYF.